This is a list of T cell receptor beta chains from one sample in a study of blood T cell repertoires in COVID-19. Here immunoSEQ multiplex PCR was the method, and the copy in TCRdb shows in-frame clones only, minus some. Among hundreds of thousands of clones listed, 85% were seen once. The sample consisted of PBMCs or T cells enriched from blood (not recorded which). These receptors originate from a woman aged 30 to 39 who had been exposed to COVID-19. Each CDR3 is given with its conserved first and last residue. Fields, in order: J gene, D gene, clone size, V gene, CDR3 DNA, CDR3 protein. The D gene is left open where the match is weak. Clone size is not always given. Where it is, it says once, few, many or a class for expanded clones.

j_gene: TRBJ1-6
d_gene: NA
abundance: NA
v_gene: TRBV9
CDR3nt: TGTGCCAGCAGCGCGACAGCCGATTCACCCCTCCACTTT
CDR3aa: CASSATADSPLHF

j_gene: TRBJ2-7
d_gene: TRBD1
abundance: few
v_gene: TRBV19
CDR3nt: TGTGCCAGTAGTCGATCGGGGACAGGGGCCTACGAGCAGTACTTC
CDR3aa: CASSRSGTGAYEQYF

j_gene: TRBJ2-1
d_gene: NA
abundance: NA
v_gene: TRBV9
CDR3nt: TGTGCCAGCAGCGGCCCGGGACTTTATCTGTTCTTC
CDR3aa: CASSGPGLYLFF

j_gene: TRBJ1-2
d_gene: NA
abundance: NA
v_gene: TRBV19
CDR3nt: TGTGCCAGTAGTATAGAACGGGGAACTAACTATGGCTACACCTTC
CDR3aa: CASSIERGTNYGYTF

j_gene: TRBJ1-5
d_gene: NA
abundance: NA
v_gene: TRBV4-1
CDR3nt: TGCGCCAGCAGCCAAGAAGGAGGTGGGAGGCGTCAGCCCCAGCATTTT
CDR3aa: CASSQEGGGRRQPQHF

j_gene: TRBJ2-1
d_gene: TRBD2
abundance: once
v_gene: TRBV6-5
CDR3nt: TGTGCCAGCAACCGCGGACTAGCGGAAATCAATGAGCAGTTCTTC
CDR3aa: CASNRGLAEINEQFF

j_gene: TRBJ2-7
d_gene: TRBD1
abundance: NA
v_gene: TRBV2
CDR3nt: TGTGCCAGCAGTGAATGGGACAGGGGGCGCGGGGAGCAGTACTTC
CDR3aa: CASSEWDRGRGEQYF

j_gene: TRBJ2-1
d_gene: NA
abundance: NA
v_gene: TRBV7-2
CDR3nt: TGTGCCAGCAGAGGCACCTCGCAGGGATTGAGGAATGAGCAGTTCTTC
CDR3aa: CASRGTSQGLRNEQFF

j_gene: TRBJ1-1
d_gene: NA
abundance: few
v_gene: TRBV12-3/TRBV12-4
CDR3nt: TGTGCCAGCAGCAAAAGGGGAAGCACTGAAGCTTTCTTT
CDR3aa: CASSKRGSTEAFF

j_gene: TRBJ1-1
d_gene: TRBD1
abundance: NA
v_gene: TRBV27
CDR3nt: TGTGCCAGCAGAGCCGGGACAGGGCCGCTTCCCGCTTTCTTT
CDR3aa: CASRAGTGPLPAFF

j_gene: TRBJ1-4
d_gene: TRBD1
abundance: NA
v_gene: TRBV9
CDR3nt: TGTGCCAGCAGCGTACTGGGACAGGGTGCAACTAATGAAAAACTGTTTTTT
CDR3aa: CASSVLGQGATNEKLFF

j_gene: TRBJ1-5
d_gene: NA
abundance: once
v_gene: TRBV9
CDR3nt: TGTGCCAGCAGCGCCACAGGGTCAGGTCAGCCCCAGCATTTT
CDR3aa: CASSATGSGQPQHF

j_gene: TRBJ2-1
d_gene: NA
abundance: NA
v_gene: TRBV19
CDR3nt: TGTGCCAGTAGTCCGACCGCCGGGGGAGTCGCCTACAATGAGCAGTTCTTC
CDR3aa: CASSPTAGGVAYNEQFF

j_gene: TRBJ1-2
d_gene: NA
abundance: NA
v_gene: TRBV9
CDR3nt: TGTGCCAGCAGCGTAGGATTTTCGCGGGCGACCTTC
CDR3aa: CASSVGFSRATF

j_gene: TRBJ2-3
d_gene: NA
abundance: once
v_gene: TRBV28
CDR3nt: TGTGCCAGCAGTGCCGGTCCTCTCCCAGATACGCAGTATTTT
CDR3aa: CASSAGPLPDTQYF

j_gene: TRBJ1-2
d_gene: NA
abundance: NA
v_gene: TRBV28
CDR3nt: TGTGCCAGCAGTTTAATTCTCCATGGCTACACCTTC
CDR3aa: CASSLILHGYTF